Below are 18 T cell receptor beta chains sequenced from a single sample in a study of blood T cell repertoires in COVID-19. Only in-frame clones appear in the TCRdb table, and some are missing; sequencing was by immunoSEQ multiplex PCR. This table holds 300,000 to 350,000 clones, roughly 86% found once. Material for sequencing was peripheral blood. These receptors were collected from a man aged 25 to 40 with COVID-19, enrolled during active disease.

This chain uses TRBV19 with TRBJ1-1; D is unresolved. The CDR3 runs 15 residues. V was pared by 7 bases and J by 3 bases, with 18 bases between. The germline V gene encodes CDR1 LNHDA and CDR2 SQIVND (reference sequence). This CDR3 reads CASIEGYDFYTEAFF. In DNA, the CDR3 is TGTGCCAGTATCGAGGGTTATGACTTTTACACTGAAGCTTTCTTT.

The V call is TRBV7-9, the J call TRBJ1-1; tentatively, D is TRBD1 (6 bases). CDR1 is SEHNR, CDR2 FQNEAQ, per germline (reference sequence). The CDR3 totals 16 residues. Trimming removed 5 bases at V and 1 base at J, with 17 bases between. The CDR3 bases are TGTGCCAGCAGCCCTGCGCGGCGGACAGAGAACACTGAAGCTTTCTTT. It yields the protein CASSPARRTENTEAFF.

As concerns this clone: Other nucleotide sequences in the sample specify the same CDR3. The V and J genes are TRBV7-3 and TRBJ2-1; the match to TRBD2 covers 9 bases. Germline values: CDR1 SGHTA, CDR2 FQGTGA. Trimming removed 5 bases from V and 1 base from J; junction bases left unmatched: 3. This CDR3 is built from 15 residues. CDR3 bases: TGTGCCAGCAGCCGTAGCGGGAGTTCCTACAATGAGCAGTTCTTC. It codes for CASSRSGSSYNEQFF. The full variable domain, its missing parts supplied by reference TRBV7-3 and TRBJ2-1, is GAGVSQTPSNKVTEKGKYVELRCDPISGHTALYWYRQSLGQGPEFLIYFQGTGAADDSGLPNDRFFAVRPEGSVSTLKIQRTERGDSAVYLCASSRSGSSYNEQFFGPGTRLTVL.

The chain joins TRBV19 to TRBJ1-6; 9 bases fit TRBD1. This CDR3 is 15 amino acids long. The junction had 6 bases not matched to a gene; V was cut back by 5 bases and J by 7 bases. Germline V CDR1 and CDR2: LNHDA, SQIVND (reference sequence). CDR3 in amino acids: CASSAGTGRNSPLHF. Written as DNA, the CDR3 is TGTGCCAGTAGTGCCGGGACAGGGAGAAATTCACCCCTCCACTTT.

The chain carries TRBV11-3 and TRBJ2-1, with 12 bases fitting TRBD2. This CDR3 is 18 amino acids long. CDR1 and CDR2 from the germline V gene are SGHNT and YENEEA. Unmatched junction bases numbered 4, after V lost 1 base and J lost 0 bases. CDR3 sequence reads: CASSLGRLAGDSYNEQFF. The DNA for the CDR3 is TGTGCCAGCAGCTTAGGCCGACTAGCGGGAGACTCCTACAATGAGCAGTTCTTC.

The rearrangement uses TRBV7-2 and TRBJ2-3, with D unclear. V was cut by 2 bases and J by 2 bases, with 2 bases left in between. This CDR3 is 12 amino acids long. CDR1 and CDR2 from the germline V gene are SGHTA and FQGNSA. The CDR3 coding sequence is TGTGCCAGCAGCTTACTCACAGATACGCAGTATTTT. It codes for CASSLLTDTQYF.

The chain uses TRBV23-1 and TRBJ1-2, with D possibly being TRBD1 (5 bases). TRBV23-1 has ORF status, its function being uncertain. CDR3 length equals 18 residues. The V end lost 0 bases, the J end lost 2 bases, and 19 bases lay between the germline ends. CDR3 nucleotide sequence: TGCGCCAGCAGTCAATCGATCAAAGAGCGGGACGGCAACTATGGCTACACCTTC. This sequence encodes CASSQSIKERDGNYGYTF.

V gene TRBV9 combines with J gene TRBJ1-2; 10 bases agree with TRBD1. V trimming: 4 bases; J trimming: 7 bases; junction bases outside the gene matches: 10. CDR1 and CDR2 (germline): SGDLS, YYNGEE. The CDR3 contains 15 residues. CDR3 DNA: TGTGCCAGCAGCTCCGCTCCGGGACAGGGGCCTGGCTACACCTTC. Residues: CASSSAPGQGPGYTF.

The rearrangement joins TRBV6-2 or TRBV6-3 to TRBJ1-2; D not certain. Trimming removed 0 bases at V and 6 bases at J, with 23 bases between. The CDR3 is 18 residues long. Germline CDR1 reads MNHEY; CDR2 reads SVGEGT. DNA of the CDR3: TGTGCCAGCAGTTACTCGATGAGGGAGGTGAGCGCTTGGGATGGCTACACCTTC. It yields the protein CASSYSMREVSAWDGYTF.

This clone was counted a few times. V usage is TRBV18 and J usage is TRBJ1-1; 10 bases are shared with TRBD1. The CDR3 sequence is 14 residues long. CDR1 is KGHSH and CDR2 is LQKENI in the germline V gene. Trimming took 6 bases from V and 3 from J; bases not matched to a gene: 4. The CDR3 coding sequence is TGTGCCAGCTCCCTCGGACAGGGGGACACTGAAGCTTTCTTT. Translating it yields CASSLGQGDTEAFF.

The chain carries TRBV7-2 and TRBJ2-3; perhaps TRBD2 as D (6 bases). This CDR3 is 15 amino acids long. Looked up from germline, CDR1 is SGHTA and CDR2 is FQGNSA. With 5 bases removed from V and 0 bases from J, the gap between germline ends came to 12 bases. The CDR3 loop is CASSPDYLSTDTQYF. Written as DNA, the CDR3 is TGTGCCAGCAGCCCGGACTACCTTAGCACAGATACGCAGTATTTT.

V and J are TRBV2 and TRBJ2-5; D gene uncertain. Looked up from germline, CDR1 is SNHLY and CDR2 is FYNNEI. V lost 0 bases and J lost 8, with 13 bases in between. The CDR3 is 14 amino acids. CDR3 DNA: TGTGCCAGCAGTGAAGCGCCGCAGGTACTCACCCAGTACTTC. Translating it yields CASSEAPQVLTQYF.

The rearrangement links TRBV2 to TRBJ1-2; a weak D match, TRBD1 (6 bases). The CDR3 consists of 13 residues. V gave up 5 bases and J gave up 8 bases, with 15 bases separating them. In germline, CDR1 is SNHLY, CDR2 FYNNEI. In DNA, the CDR3 is TGTGCCAGCAGTAGGGACACTTGGCTGGGCTACACCTTC. Translation: CASSRDTWLGYTF. The complete variable domain, with remaining parts taken from reference TRBV2 and TRBJ1-2, reads EPEVTQTPSHQVTQMGQEVILRCVPISNHLYFYWYRQILGQKVEFLVSFYNNEISEKSEIFDDQFSVERPDGSNFTLKIRSTKLEDSAMYFCASSRDTWLGYTFGSGTRLTVV.

The chain has TRBV6-4 and TRBJ2-3; TRBD2 matches 9 bases. With 5 bases clipped from V and 3 bases from J, the junction kept 0 bases outside the gene matches. Germline lookup yields CDR1 MRHNA and CDR2 SNTAGT. CDR3 length equals 13 residues. The CDR3 nucleotides are TGTGCCAGCAGTAGCGGGGGGACAGATACGCAGTATTTT. Translating it yields CASSSGGTDTQYF.

This clone was picked up one time. This chain uses TRBV11-1 with TRBJ2-5; D is possibly TRBD1 (6 bases). The V gene's germline CDR1 is SGHAT and CDR2 FQDESV (reference sequence). V lost 4 bases and J 5 bases, leaving 20 bases between the germline ends. The CDR3 has 16 amino acids. CDR3 region: CASSSTGQRVGETQYF. The DNA for the CDR3 is TGTGCCAGCAGCTCGACTGGACAGAGAGTCGGGGAGACCCAGTACTTC.

The chain uses TRBV6-6 and TRBJ1-3, with 9 bases identical to TRBD1. This CDR3 region has 17 residues. Trimming removed 5 bases from V and 3 bases from J; junction bases left unmatched: 11. Germline V gene lookup returns CDR1 MNHNY and CDR2 SVGAGI (reference sequence). The CDR3 DNA sequence: TGTGCCAGCAGTCAACCTCCGGGACAGGGTTATGGAAACACCATATATTTT. Its protein product is CASSQPPGQGYGNTIYF.

This clone appeared once. The rearrangement uses TRBV6-2 or TRBV6-3 and TRBJ2-2, with 7 bases lining up with TRBD1. Germline V gives CDR1 MNHEY, CDR2 SVGEGT. The CDR3 runs 15 residues. The ends lost 6 bases at V and 3 bases at J; junction bases unmatched: 7. The DNA of the CDR3 is TGTGCCAGCAGCAAGGACAGGCCCTACACCGGGGAGCTGTTTTTT. It is translated as CASSKDRPYTGELFF.

The V and J genes are TRBV24-1 and TRBJ1-4, with 7 bases lining up with TRBD1. CDR1 and CDR2 from the germline V gene are KGHDR and SFDVKD. V lost 10 bases and J lost 2; bases outside the gene matches: 3. The CDR3 sequence is 13 residues long. DNA for the CDR3: TGTGCCACTGCAGGGGGGACTAATGAAAAACTGTTTTTT. Translating it yields CATAGGTNEKLFF.